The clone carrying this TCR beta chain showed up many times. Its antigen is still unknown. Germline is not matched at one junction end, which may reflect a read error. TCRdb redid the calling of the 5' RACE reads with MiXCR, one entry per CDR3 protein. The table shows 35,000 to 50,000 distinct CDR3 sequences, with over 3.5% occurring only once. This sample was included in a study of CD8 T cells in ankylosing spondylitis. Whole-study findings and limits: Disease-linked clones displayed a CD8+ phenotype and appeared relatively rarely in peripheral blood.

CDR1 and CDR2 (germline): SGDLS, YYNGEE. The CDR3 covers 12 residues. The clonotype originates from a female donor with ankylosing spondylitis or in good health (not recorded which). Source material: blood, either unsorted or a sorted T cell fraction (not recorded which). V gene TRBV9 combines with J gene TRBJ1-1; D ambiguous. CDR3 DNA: TGTGCCAGCAACGTAGGGAACACTGAAGCTTTCTTT. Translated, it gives CASNVGNTEAFF. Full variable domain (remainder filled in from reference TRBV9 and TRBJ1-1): DSGVTQTPKHLITATGQRVTLRCSPRSGDLSVYWYQQSLDQGLQFLIQYYNGEERAKGNILERFSAQQFPDLHSELNLSSLELGDSALYFCASNVGNTEAFFGQGTRLTVV.